Listed below are T cell receptor beta chains from one sample, sequenced in a study of T-cell reconstitution after alpha-beta-depleted transplantation in children. TCRdb reprocessed the PCR reads via MiXCR and lists one record per CDR3 protein. The table records some 520,000 distinct CDR3 sequences, about 31% of them present only once. The sample consisted of PBMCs from the stem cell graft donor, taken from the stem cell graft. The origin of the receptors is a human donor who donated a stem cell graft to a child with aplastic anemia. Each CDR3 is given with its conserved first and last residue. A D gene is named only where the DNA matches it firmly. Size is omitted from some rows. Given values are once, few, many or a class for expanded clones.

clone_size j_call d_call v_call cdr3_aa cdr3_nt
few TRBJ2-7 TRBD2 TRBV7-2 CASSSRGLAGGGEQYF TGTGCCAGCAGCTCTAGGGGACTAGCGGGAGGGGGGGAGCAGTACTTC
- TRBJ1-4 - TRBV6-5 CASSYGPGGEKLFF TGTGCCAGCAGTTACGGTCCCGGAGGAGAAAAACTGTTTTTT
few TRBJ2-7 - TRBV7-2 CASSQVGAEQYF TGTGCCAGCAGCCAGGTCGGGGCCGAGCAGTACTTC
few TRBJ2-7 TRBD2 TRBV6-2/TRBV6-3 CASTAGGSGNDEQYF TGTGCCAGCACCGCGGGCGGTAGCGGGAACGACGAGCAGTACTTC
- TRBJ2-5 TRBD2 TRBV4-1 CASSGGEREGRETQYF TGCGCCAGCAGTGGGGGGGAGCGGGAGGGTCGAGAGACCCAGTACTTC
few TRBJ2-5 - TRBV5-6 CASGGQNTETQYF TGTGCCAGCGGCGGACAAAACACGGAGACCCAGTACTTC
few TRBJ2-1 - TRBV18 CASSPVVTQGNEQFF TGTGCCAGCTCACCAGTAGTGACCCAGGGGAATGAGCAGTTCTTC
few TRBJ2-7 TRBD2 TRBV9 CASSVVPSGSSYEQYF TGTGCCAGCAGCGTAGTGCCTAGCGGTTCCTCCTACGAGCAGTACTTC
- TRBJ1-5 - TRBV10-3 CATRIGQGKVGNQPQHF TGTGCCACCCGAATTGGGCAGGGAAAGGTAGGAAATCAGCCCCAGCATTTT
few TRBJ1-1 - TRBV7-9 CASSLGAEGTEAFF TGTGCCAGCAGCTTGGGGGCGGAGGGCACTGAAGCTTTCTTT
- TRBJ1-1 - TRBV7-9 CASSGWGPEEAFF TGTGCCAGCTCGGGGTGGGGACCCGAGGAGGCTTTCTTT
- TRBJ2-1 TRBD2 TRBV12-3/TRBV12-4 CASTRTSGRVSYNEQFF TGTGCCAGCACCCGGACTAGCGGGAGGGTCTCCTACAATGAGCAGTTCTTC
few TRBJ2-1 TRBD2 TRBV6-2/TRBV6-3 CASSPGLASGDEQFF TGTGCCAGCAGTCCGGGACTAGCGTCCGGTGATGAGCAGTTCTTC
- TRBJ1-5 - TRBV19 CASTHRGNQPQHF TGTGCCAGTACCCACCGGGGCAATCAGCCCCAGCATTTT
- TRBJ1-1 - TRBV20-1 CSAWAPNTEAFF TGCAGTGCCTGGGCCCCGAACACTGAAGCTTTCTTT
- TRBJ2-3 - TRBV4-1 CASSSFGHHTDTQYF TGCGCCAGCAGCTCCTTCGGACACCACACAGATACGCAGTATTTT
- TRBJ2-1 - TRBV9 CASSVAYRDNEQFF TGTGCCAGCAGCGTGGCCTACCGAGACAATGAGCAGTTCTTC
few TRBJ2-6 - TRBV12-3/TRBV12-4 CASRIIRSSGANVLTF TGTGCCAGCAGGATTATCAGGAGCTCTGGGGCCAACGTCCTGACTTTC
- TRBJ2-1 TRBD2 TRBV4-3 CASSQLSGTSGINEQFF TGCGCCAGCAGCCAACTCTCCGGGACTAGCGGGATTAATGAGCAGTTCTTC
few TRBJ1-4 - TRBV4-1 CASSQDQNLRRGSNEKLFF TGCGCCAGCAGCCAAGATCAGAACTTGCGCAGGGGCTCTAATGAAAAACTGTTTTTT
- TRBJ1-1 TRBD1 TRBV12-3/TRBV12-4 CASVPHRPGQGNTEAFF TGTGCCAGCGTTCCCCACCGCCCAGGACAGGGGAACACTGAAGCTTTCTTT
- TRBJ2-1 - TRBV2 CASSEGVWEQFF TGTGCCAGCAGTGAGGGGGTGTGGGAGCAGTTCTTC
few TRBJ1-4 - TRBV7-8 CASSPGGTGSEKLFF TGTGCCAGCAGCCCCGGAGGCACAGGGAGTGAAAAACTGTTTTTT
- TRBJ2-6 - TRBV6-2/TRBV6-3 CASSYLTKRPNVLTF TGTGCCAGCAGTTACTTGACCAAACGGCCCAACGTCCTGACTTTC
- TRBJ2-1 - TRBV30 CAWKGYEQFF TGTGCCTGGAAGGGGTATGAGCAGTTCTTC
many TRBJ2-3 TRBD1 TRBV12-3/TRBV12-4 CASSPGGQGMNTQYF TGTGCCAGCAGTCCTGGTGGACAGGGGATGAATACGCAGTATTTT
once TRBJ1-1 - TRBV25-1 CASSEFGKNPAEAFF TGTGCCAGCAGTGAATTTGGAAAGAACCCTGCTGAAGCTTTCTTT
- TRBJ1-2 TRBD1 TRBV7-9 CASSPTVTGENYGYTF TGTGCCAGCAGCCCTACCGTCACAGGGGAGAACTATGGCTACACCTTC
few TRBJ1-2 TRBD1 TRBV18 CASSSTGHYGYTF TGTGCCAGCTCATCGACAGGGCACTATGGCTACACCTTC
many TRBJ2-1 - TRBV6-5 CASSYSATGGAYNEQFF TGTGCCAGCAGTTACTCCGCCACAGGGGGGGCCTACAATGAGCAGTTCTTC
few TRBJ2-5 TRBD1 TRBV29-1 CSVGDRGPQETQYF TGCAGCGTTGGGGACAGGGGGCCCCAAGAGACCCAGTACTTC
many TRBJ2-3 - TRBV7-6 CASSWELRHTQYF TGTGCCAGCAGCTGGGAACTAAGGCATACGCAGTATTTT
- TRBJ1-1 TRBD1 TRBV18 CASSLGTAPEAFF TGTGCCAGCTCACTAGGGACAGCGCCTGAAGCTTTCTTT
- TRBJ2-2 TRBD1 TRBV7-7 CASSQDRGLDTGELFF TGTGCCAGCAGCCAAGACAGGGGGTTAGACACCGGGGAGCTGTTTTTT
- TRBJ1-2 - TRBV24-1 CATSDFREGRHYGYTF TGTGCCACCAGTGATTTCCGGGAGGGTCGGCACTATGGCTACACCTTC
few TRBJ2-3 TRBD1 TRBV28 CASHRGYTQYF TGTGCCAGCCACAGGGGGTATACGCAGTATTTT
- TRBJ2-7 - TRBV11-2 CASQGQLQTYEQYF TGTGCCAGCCAGGGGCAGTTACAAACCTACGAGCAGTACTTC
- TRBJ2-7 TRBD2 TRBV28 CASSSGGGIEQYF TGTGCCAGCAGTTCGGGGGGAGGGATCGAGCAGTACTTC
- TRBJ1-3 - TRBV11-2 CASSFIGGVNTIYF TGTGCCAGCAGTTTTATTGGGGGAGTAAACACCATATATTTT
few TRBJ2-5 TRBD1 TRBV28 CASSPGDRATQYF TGTGCCAGCAGTCCAGGTGACAGGGCGACCCAGTACTTC
- TRBJ2-3 - TRBV5-1 CASSVQGMSDTQYF TGCGCCAGCAGCGTCCAGGGTATGTCAGATACGCAGTATTTT
- TRBJ1-6 - TRBV12-3/TRBV12-4 CASSPGYSPLHF TGTGCCAGCAGTCCAGGGTATTCACCCCTCCACTTT
few TRBJ2-1 - TRBV6-1 CASRPPYVGNEQFF TGTGCCAGCAGACCCCCATACGTGGGAAATGAGCAGTTCTTC
- TRBJ1-1 - TRBV21-1 CASSTREGKDTEAFF TGTGCCAGCAGCACCCGGGAGGGGAAGGACACTGAAGCTTTCTTT
- TRBJ1-1 TRBD1 TRBV10-2 CASMRQGGWVETTEAFF TGCGCCAGCATGCGACAGGGCGGTTGGGTGGAAACAACTGAAGCTTTCTTT
- TRBJ1-6 - TRBV28 CASSPQRGVNSTLHF TGTGCCAGCAGTCCCCAGAGGGGGGTAAATTCAACCCTCCACTTT
- TRBJ1-1 - TRBV24-1 CATQGSNREAFF TGTGCCACCCAAGGATCCAATCGTGAAGCTTTCTTT
few TRBJ2-3 TRBD2 TRBV29-1 CSAGLGLAGPDTQYF TGCAGCGCTGGTTTAGGTCTAGCGGGACCAGATACGCAGTATTTT
- TRBJ1-2 - TRBV28 CASSLPRGHYGYTF TGTGCCAGCAGTTTGCCAAGAGGGCACTATGGCTACACCTTC
few TRBJ2-4 - TRBV24-1 CATSERDGTSKNIQYF TGTGCCACCAGTGAGCGGGACGGAACCTCCAAAAACATTCAGTACTTC
few TRBJ2-2 - TRBV28 CASSLRRPWELFF TGTGCCAGCAGTTTACGTCGTCCCTGGGAGCTGTTTTTT
- TRBJ2-5 - TRBV7-2 CASSLDLYQETQYF TGTGCCAGCAGCCTGGACTTGTACCAAGAGACCCAGTACTTC
- TRBJ2-5 TRBD2 TRBV5-1 CASSRRGGRQETQYF TGCGCCAGCAGCAGGCGGGGGGGGCGGCAAGAGACCCAGTACTTC
- TRBJ1-1 TRBD1 TRBV9 CASSEGQGFTEAFF TGTGCCAGCAGCGAGGGACAGGGCTTCACTGAAGCTTTCTTT
once TRBJ1-4 - TRBV12-3/TRBV12-4 CASSLGLDEKLFF TGTGCCAGCAGTTTAGGTCTCGATGAAAAACTGTTTTTT